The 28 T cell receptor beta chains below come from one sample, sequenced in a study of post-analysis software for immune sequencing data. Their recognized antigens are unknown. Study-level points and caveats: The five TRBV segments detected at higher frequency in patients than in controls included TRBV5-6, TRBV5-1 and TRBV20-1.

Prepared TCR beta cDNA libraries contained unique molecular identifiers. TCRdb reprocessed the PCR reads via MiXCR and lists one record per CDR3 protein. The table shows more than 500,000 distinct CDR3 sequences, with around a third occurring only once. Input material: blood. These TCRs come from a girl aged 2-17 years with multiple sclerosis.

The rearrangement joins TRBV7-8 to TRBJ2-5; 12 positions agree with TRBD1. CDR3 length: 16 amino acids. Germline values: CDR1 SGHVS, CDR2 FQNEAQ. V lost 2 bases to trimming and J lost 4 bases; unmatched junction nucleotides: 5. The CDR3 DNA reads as TGTGCCAGCAGCTTAATAGGGACAGGGGGCGTAGAGACCCAGTACTTC. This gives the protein CASSLIGTGGVETQYF.

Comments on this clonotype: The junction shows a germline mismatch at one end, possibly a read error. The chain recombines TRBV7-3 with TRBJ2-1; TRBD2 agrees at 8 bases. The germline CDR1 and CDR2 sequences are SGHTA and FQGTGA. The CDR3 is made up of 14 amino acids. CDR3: CAGSWAGGSDEQFF. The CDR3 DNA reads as TGTGCCGGCAGCTGGGCGGGGGGTAGTGATGAGCAGTTCTTC. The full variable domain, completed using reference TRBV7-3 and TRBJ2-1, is GAGVSQTPSNKVTEKGKYVELRCDPISGHTALYWYRQSLGQGPEFLIYFQGTGAADDSGLPNDRFFAVRPEGSVSTLKIQRTERGDSAVYLCAGSWAGGSDEQFFGPGTRLTVL.

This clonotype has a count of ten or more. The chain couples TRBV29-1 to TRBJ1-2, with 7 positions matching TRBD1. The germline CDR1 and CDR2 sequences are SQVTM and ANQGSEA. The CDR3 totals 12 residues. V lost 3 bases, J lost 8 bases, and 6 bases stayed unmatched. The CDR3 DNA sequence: TGCAGCGTTGACGCAGGGGGACGAGGCTACACCTTC. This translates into CSVDAGGRGYTF.

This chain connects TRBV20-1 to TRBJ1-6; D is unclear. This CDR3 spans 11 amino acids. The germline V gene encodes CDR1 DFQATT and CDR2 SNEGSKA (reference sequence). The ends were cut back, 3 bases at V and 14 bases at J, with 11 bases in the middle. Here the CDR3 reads CSARTIGALHF. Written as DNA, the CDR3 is TGCAGTGCTAGGACGATAGGTGCCCTCCACTTT.

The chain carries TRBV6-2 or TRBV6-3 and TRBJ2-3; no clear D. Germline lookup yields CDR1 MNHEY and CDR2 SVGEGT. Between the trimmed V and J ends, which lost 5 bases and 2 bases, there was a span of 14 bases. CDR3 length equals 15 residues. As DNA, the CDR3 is TGTGCCAGCAGTACCGGACCCGGGTACACAGATACGCAGTATTTT. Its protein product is CASSTGPGYTDTQYF.

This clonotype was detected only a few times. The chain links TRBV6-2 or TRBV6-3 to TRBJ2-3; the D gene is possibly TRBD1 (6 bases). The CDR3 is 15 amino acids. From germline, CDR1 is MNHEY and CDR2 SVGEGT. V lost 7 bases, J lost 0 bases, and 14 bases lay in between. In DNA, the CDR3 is TGTGCCAGCACCCCAGGGGTTGTTAGCACAGATACGCAGTATTTT. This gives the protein CASTPGVVSTDTQYF.

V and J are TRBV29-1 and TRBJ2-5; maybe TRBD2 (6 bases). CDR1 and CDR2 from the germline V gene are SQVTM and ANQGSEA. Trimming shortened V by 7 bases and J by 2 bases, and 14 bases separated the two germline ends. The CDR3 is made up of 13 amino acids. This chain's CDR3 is CSGSWGTQETQYF. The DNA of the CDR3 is TGCAGCGGGAGTTGGGGGACTCAAGAGACCCAGTACTTC.

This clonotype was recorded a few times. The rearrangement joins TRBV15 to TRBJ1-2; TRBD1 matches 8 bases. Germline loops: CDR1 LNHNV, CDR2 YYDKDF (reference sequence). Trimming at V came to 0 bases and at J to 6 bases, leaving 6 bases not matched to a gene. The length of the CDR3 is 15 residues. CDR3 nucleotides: TGTGCCACCAGCAGAGATCAGGACAGGGACCATGGCTACACCTTC. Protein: CATSRDQDRDHGYTF.

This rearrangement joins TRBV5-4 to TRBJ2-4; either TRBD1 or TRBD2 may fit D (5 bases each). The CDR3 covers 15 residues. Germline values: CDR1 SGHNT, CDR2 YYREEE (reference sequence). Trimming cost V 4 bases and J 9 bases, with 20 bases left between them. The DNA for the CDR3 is TGTGCCAGCAGCATGAAGACCCGGGACGGTAGCATTCAGTACTTC. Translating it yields CASSMKTRDGSIQYF.

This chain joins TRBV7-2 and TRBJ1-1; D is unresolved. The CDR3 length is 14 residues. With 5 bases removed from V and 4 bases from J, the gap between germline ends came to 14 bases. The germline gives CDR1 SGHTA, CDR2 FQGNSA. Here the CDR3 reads CASSLGGWATEAFF. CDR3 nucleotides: TGTGCCAGCAGCCTGGGTGGATGGGCCACTGAAGCTTTCTTT.

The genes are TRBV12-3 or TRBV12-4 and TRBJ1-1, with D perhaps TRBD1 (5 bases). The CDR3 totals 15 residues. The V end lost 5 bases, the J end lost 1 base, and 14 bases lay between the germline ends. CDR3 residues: CASSPDSTSNTEAFF. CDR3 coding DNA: TGTGCCAGCAGTCCAGACAGCACATCGAACACTGAAGCTTTCTTT.

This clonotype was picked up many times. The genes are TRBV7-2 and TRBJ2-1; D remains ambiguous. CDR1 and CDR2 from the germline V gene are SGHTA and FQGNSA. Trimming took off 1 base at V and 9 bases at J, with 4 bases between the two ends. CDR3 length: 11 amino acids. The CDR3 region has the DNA TGTGCCAGCAGCTTAGAGACTGAGCAGTTCTTC. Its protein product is CASSLETEQFF.

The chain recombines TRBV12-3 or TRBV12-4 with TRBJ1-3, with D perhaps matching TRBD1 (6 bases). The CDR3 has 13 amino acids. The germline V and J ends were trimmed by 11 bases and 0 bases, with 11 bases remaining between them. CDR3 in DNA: TGTGCCGCGGCCAGGGGCTCTGGAAACACCATATATTTT. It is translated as CAAARGSGNTIYF.

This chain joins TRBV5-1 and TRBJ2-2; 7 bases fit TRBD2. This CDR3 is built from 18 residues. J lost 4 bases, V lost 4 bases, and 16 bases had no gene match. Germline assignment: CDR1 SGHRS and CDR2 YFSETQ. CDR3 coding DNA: TGCGCCAGCAGCCCCCCGAAGTTAGGCGGGGGACTCACCGGGGAGCTGTTTTTT. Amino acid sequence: CASSPPKLGGGLTGELFF.

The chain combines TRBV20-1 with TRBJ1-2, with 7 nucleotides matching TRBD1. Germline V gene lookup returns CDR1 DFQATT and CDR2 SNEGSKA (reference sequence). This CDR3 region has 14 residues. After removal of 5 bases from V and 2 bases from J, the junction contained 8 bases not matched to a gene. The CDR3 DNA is TGCAGTGCTGCCCGGGGGACAGTAAACTATGGCTACACCTTC. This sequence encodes CSAARGTVNYGYTF.

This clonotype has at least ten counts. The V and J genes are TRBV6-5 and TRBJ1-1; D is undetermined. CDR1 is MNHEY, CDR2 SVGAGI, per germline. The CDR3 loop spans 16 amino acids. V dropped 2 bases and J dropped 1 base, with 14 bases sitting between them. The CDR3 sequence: CASSYTSQGTNTEAFF. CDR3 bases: TGTGCCAGCAGTTACACCTCCCAAGGAACGAACACTGAAGCTTTCTTT.

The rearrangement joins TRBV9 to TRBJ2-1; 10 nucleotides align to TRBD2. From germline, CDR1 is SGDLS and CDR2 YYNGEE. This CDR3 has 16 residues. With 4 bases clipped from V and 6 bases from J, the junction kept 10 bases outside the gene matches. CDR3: CASSQPLKRGGNEQFF. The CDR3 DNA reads TGTGCCAGCAGCCAACCTCTTAAGCGGGGGGGCAATGAGCAGTTCTTC.

The DNA of the CDR3 is TGTGCCATTGGGGAGCGGGTTGGGACTGAAGCTTTCTTT. Its translation: CAIGERVGTEAFF. The chain has TRBV10-3 and TRBJ1-1, with D hard to call. Germline assignment: CDR1 ENHRY and CDR2 SYGVKD. V was shortened by 9 bases and J by 5 bases, with 16 bases between the two germline ends. There are 13 residues in the CDR3.

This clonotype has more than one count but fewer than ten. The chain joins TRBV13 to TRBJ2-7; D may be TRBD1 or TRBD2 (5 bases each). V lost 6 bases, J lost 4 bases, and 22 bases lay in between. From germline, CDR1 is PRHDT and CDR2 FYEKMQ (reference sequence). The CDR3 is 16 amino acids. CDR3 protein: CASSPARGGVLYEQYF. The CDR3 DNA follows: TGTGCCAGCAGTCCGGCACGGGGCGGCGTACTTTACGAGCAGTACTTC.

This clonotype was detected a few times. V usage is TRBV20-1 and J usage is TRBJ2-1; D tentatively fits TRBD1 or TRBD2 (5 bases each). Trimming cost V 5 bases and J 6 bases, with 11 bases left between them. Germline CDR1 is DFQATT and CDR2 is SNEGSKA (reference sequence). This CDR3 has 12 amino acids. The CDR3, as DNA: TGCAGTGCTTGGGACGGAATCAATGAGCAGTTCTTC. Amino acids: CSAWDGINEQFF.

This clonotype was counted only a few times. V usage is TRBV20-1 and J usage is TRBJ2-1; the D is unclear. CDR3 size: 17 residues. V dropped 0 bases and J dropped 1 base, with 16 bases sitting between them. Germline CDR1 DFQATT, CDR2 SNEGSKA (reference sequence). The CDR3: CSAREVSGLGSYNEQFF. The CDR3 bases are TGCAGTGCTAGAGAAGTCTCCGGCCTGGGGTCCTACAATGAGCAGTTCTTC.

The CDR3 sequence: CASSLDGTDDSPLHF. Written as DNA, the CDR3 is TGTGCCAGCAGCTTAGATGGGACAGACGATTCACCCCTCCACTTT. The chain uses TRBV11-2 and TRBJ1-6; 7 bases map to TRBD1. The CDR3 totals 15 residues. In germline, CDR1 is SGHAT, CDR2 FQNNGV. V shed 0 bases and J 8 bases; nucleotides not matched to a gene: 4. The full variable domain, with the rest looked up from reference TRBV11-2 and TRBJ1-6, is EAGVAQSPRYKIIEKRQSVAFWCNPISGHATLYWYQQILGQGPKLLIQFQNNGVVDDSQLPKDRFSAERLKGVDSTLKIQPAKLEDSAVYLCASSLDGTDDSPLHFGNGTRLTVT.

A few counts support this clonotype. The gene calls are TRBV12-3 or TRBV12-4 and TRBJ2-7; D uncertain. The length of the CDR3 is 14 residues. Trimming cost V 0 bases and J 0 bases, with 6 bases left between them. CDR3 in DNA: TGTGCCAGCAGTTTAGCGTTGGGCTCCTACGAGCAGTACTTC. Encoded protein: CASSLALGSYEQYF.

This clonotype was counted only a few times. As DNA, the CDR3 is TGTGCCAGCAGCACCCGAGATACGGGGGCCAACGTCCTGACTTTC. As protein: CASSTRDTGANVLTF. The J gene is TRBJ2-6, the V gene TRBV13; D call uncertain. The CDR3 is 15 residues long. Germline CDR1 is PRHDT and CDR2 is FYEKMQ (reference sequence). V lost 5 bases, J lost 4 bases, and 12 bases lay in between.

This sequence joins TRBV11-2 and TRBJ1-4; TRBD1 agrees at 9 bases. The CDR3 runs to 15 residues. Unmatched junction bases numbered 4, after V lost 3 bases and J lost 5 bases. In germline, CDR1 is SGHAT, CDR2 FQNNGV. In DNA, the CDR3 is TGTGCCAGCAGCTTGACCGGGACAGGGAATGAAAAACTGTTTTTT. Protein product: CASSLTGTGNEKLFF.

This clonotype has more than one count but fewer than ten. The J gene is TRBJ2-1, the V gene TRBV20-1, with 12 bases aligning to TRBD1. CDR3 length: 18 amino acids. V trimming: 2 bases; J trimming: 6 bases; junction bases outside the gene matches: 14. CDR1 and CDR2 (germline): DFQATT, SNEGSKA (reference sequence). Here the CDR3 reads CSARPSLTGTGGFNEQFF. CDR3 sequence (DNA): TGCAGTGCTAGACCCTCCCTCACCGGGACAGGGGGCTTCAATGAGCAGTTCTTC.

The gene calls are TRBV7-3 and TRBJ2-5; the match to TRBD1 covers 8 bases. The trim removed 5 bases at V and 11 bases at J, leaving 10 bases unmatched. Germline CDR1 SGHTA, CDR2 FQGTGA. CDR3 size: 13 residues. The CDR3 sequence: CASSPQPRQGQYF. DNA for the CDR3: TGTGCCAGCAGCCCACAACCCCGACAGGGGCAGTACTTC.

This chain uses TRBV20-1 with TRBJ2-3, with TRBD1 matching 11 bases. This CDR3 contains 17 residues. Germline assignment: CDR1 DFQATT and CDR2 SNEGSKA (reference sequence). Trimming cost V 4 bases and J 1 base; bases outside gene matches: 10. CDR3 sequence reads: CSATRLRTGGGTDTQYF. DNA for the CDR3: TGCAGTGCTACACGCCTCAGGACAGGGGGCGGCACAGATACGCAGTATTTT.